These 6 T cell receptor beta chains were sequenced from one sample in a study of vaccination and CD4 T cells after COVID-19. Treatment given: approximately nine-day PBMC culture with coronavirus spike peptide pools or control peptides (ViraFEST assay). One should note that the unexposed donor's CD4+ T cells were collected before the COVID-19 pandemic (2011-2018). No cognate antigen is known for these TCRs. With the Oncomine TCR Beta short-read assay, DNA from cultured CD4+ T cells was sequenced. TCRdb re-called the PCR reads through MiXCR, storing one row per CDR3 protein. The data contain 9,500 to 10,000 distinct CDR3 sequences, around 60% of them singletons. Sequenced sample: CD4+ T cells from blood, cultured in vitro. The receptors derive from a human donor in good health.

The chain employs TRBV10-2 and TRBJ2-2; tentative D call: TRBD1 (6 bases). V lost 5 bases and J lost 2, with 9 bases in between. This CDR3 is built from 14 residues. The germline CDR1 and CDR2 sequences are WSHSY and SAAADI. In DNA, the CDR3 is TGCGCCAGCAGTAAGGACAGCAACACCGGGGAGCTGTTTTTT. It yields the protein CASSKDSNTGELFF.

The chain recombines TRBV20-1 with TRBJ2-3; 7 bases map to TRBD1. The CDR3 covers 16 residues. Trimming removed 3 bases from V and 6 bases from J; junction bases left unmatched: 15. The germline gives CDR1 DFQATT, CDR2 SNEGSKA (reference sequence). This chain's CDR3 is CSARGQRRDRVDTQYF. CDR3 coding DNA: TGCAGTGCTAGGGGACAGAGGAGAGACCGGGTCGATACGCAGTATTTT.

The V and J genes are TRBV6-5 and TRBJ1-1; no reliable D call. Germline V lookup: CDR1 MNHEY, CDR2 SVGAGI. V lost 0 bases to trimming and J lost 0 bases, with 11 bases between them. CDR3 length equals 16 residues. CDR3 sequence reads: CASSYSRGRLNTEAFF. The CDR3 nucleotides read TGTGCCAGCAGTTACTCCCGTGGCAGGCTGAACACTGAAGCTTTCTTT.

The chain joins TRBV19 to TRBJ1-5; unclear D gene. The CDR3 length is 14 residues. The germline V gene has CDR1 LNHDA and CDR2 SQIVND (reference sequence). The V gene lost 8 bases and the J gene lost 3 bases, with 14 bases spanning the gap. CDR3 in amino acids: CASHLGLPNQPQHF. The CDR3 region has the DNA TGTGCCAGTCACCTCGGACTGCCCAATCAGCCCCAGCATTTT.

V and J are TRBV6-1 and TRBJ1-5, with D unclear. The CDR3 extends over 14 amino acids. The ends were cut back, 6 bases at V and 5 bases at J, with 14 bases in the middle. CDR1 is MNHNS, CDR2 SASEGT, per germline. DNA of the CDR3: TGTGCCAGCAGGGGAAGTGTGGGCGATCAGCCCCAGCATTTT. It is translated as CASRGSVGDQPQHF.

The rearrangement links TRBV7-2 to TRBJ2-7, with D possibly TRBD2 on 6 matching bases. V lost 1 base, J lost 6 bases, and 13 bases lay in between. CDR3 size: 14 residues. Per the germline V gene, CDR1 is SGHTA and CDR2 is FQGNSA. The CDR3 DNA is TGTGCCAGCAGCTTAGTTGGCTCGGAGGGCGAGCAGTACTTC. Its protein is CASSLVGSEGEQYF.